The text below deals with one T cell receptor (beta chain). Original analysis: Nucleated cell number was recorded as an estimate derived from reference gene primer amplification. Profiled with immunoSEQ multiplex PCR; TCRdb holds only in-frame clones, not every one. Clone size and V and J calls were adopted from that table, with D and trimming inferred from the DNA. The sample contains 250,000 to 350,000 clones, around 90% of which appear only once. Germline V gene sequence: CDR1 MDHEN, CDR2 SYDVKM. This CDR3 has 12 amino acids. The ends were cut back, 5 bases at V and 9 bases at J, with 13 bases in the middle. This specimen comes from a study of blood T cell repertoires in COVID-19. About the research overall: From T cells, B-cell-depleted T cells, or PBMCs came the material, which was cDNA or gDNA.

All enrollees were roughly 18 to 95 years old and from under 25 US areas. Membership in each cohort depended on participant-reported clinical history. The clonotype originates from a woman aged 18-29 years with acute COVID-19. Source material: PBMCs or T cells enriched from blood (not recorded which). The chain links TRBV28 to TRBJ1-1; D not resolved. In DNA, the CDR3 is TGTGCCAGCAGTCCGCCTAGGAGGCAAGCTTTCTTT. Protein sequence: CASSPPRRQAFF.